This T cell receptor beta chain was recorded in a study of beta chain features in type 1 diabetes. Study results and limitations: Patients with Type 1 diabetes showed moderately but significantly shorter TCRB CDR3s in all four CD4+ subsets.

Every donor had blood drawn once into heparin, 100 to 150 mL on average. Markers CD45RO/CCR7/CD25/CD127/CD95/CD27 served to sort CD4+ naive, central memory, regulatory and stem cell-like memory cells. Sorted cells reached over 95% purity in every population. Of the isolated RNA, all was reverse transcribed, and so the sequenced material was expressed TCRB transcripts. The table came from immunoSEQ multiplex PCR; TCRdb's copy has only in-frame clones and leaves some out. The sample holds roughly 160,000 clones, 7.8% seen once. As to this clone: Its target is not known.

The germline V gene encodes CDR1 SGHVS and CDR2 FQNEAQ. The CDR3 loop spans 19 amino acids. The ends lost 0 bases at V and 1 base at J; junction bases unmatched: 8. This chain links TRBV7-8 with TRBJ2-1, with 11 bases that match TRBD2. The specimen sequenced was central memory CD4+ T cells from blood. The origin of this receptor is a woman aged 40 to 50 with type 1 diabetes. CDR3 nucleotides: TGTGCCAGCAGCTTAGCGGGGCTAGCGGGAGGTCAGTCCTACAATGAGCAGTTCTTC. It is translated as CASSLAGLAGGQSYNEQFF.